These 14 T cell receptor beta chains came from one sample sequenced in a study of blood T cell repertoires in COVID-19. TCRdb's table, derived via immunoSEQ multiplex PCR, lists solely in-frame clones and lacks some. Seen here are 150,000 to 200,000 clones, around 82% observed once, and the top ten hold around 5.5%. The specimen sequenced was PBMCs or T cells enriched from blood (not recorded which). The receptors here all came from a woman aged 60-75 years with acute COVID-19.

The V and J genes are TRBV3-1 (or the pseudogene TRBV3-2) and TRBJ2-1; TRBD2 aligns across 11 bases. The CDR3 length is 15 residues. In germline, CDR1 is LGHDT, CDR2 YNNKEL (reference sequence). The V segment lost 4 bases and the J segment 2 bases; nucleotides outside the gene matches: 1. The CDR3 region is CASSLAGGPYNEQFF. The CDR3 DNA is TGTGCCAGCAGCCTAGCGGGAGGGCCCTACAATGAGCAGTTCTTC.

This clone was observed a few times. This sequence joins TRBV4-1 and TRBJ2-3; 13 bases align to TRBD2. V gave up 4 bases and J gave up 4 bases; unmatched junction bases: 5. Germline V gives CDR1 MGHRA, CDR2 YSYEKL. The CDR3 loop spans 16 amino acids. This chain's CDR3 is CASSPRTSGSSDTQYF. The CDR3 DNA reads TGCGCCAGCAGCCCTAGGACTAGCGGGAGTTCAGATACGCAGTATTTT.

The V call is TRBV19, the J call TRBJ2-1; TRBD2 agrees at 11 bases. There are 16 residues in the CDR3. J lost 5 bases, V lost 3 bases, and 6 bases had no gene match. Germline V gives CDR1 LNHDA, CDR2 SQIVND (reference sequence). The CDR3 sequence: CASSIALAGGHNEQFF. The CDR3 DNA reads as TGTGCCAGTAGTATCGCTCTAGCGGGGGGTCACAATGAGCAGTTCTTC.

The chain combines TRBV28 with TRBJ1-5, with unresolved D. The CDR3 contains 13 residues. Germline V lookup: CDR1 MDHEN, CDR2 SYDVKM. Trimming removed 11 bases from V and 7 bases from J, with 18 bases in between. The CDR3 is CASNLQTTQPQHF. CDR3 DNA sequence: TGTGCCTCTAATTTACAGACGACGCAGCCCCAGCATTTT.

This clone occurred many times. The chain is built from TRBV12-3 or TRBV12-4 and TRBJ2-7, with D possibly being TRBD2 (5 bases). Trimming removed 7 bases at V and 5 bases at J, with 15 bases between. The CDR3 has 13 amino acids. The CDR3 spells CASKGFTSHEQYF. Here the CDR3 DNA reads TGTGCCAGCAAGGGTTTCACTAGTCACGAGCAGTACTTC.

The chain uses TRBV18 and TRBJ1-4, with 7 positions matching TRBD1. The germline CDR1 and CDR2 sequences are KGHSH and LQKENI. V lost 0 bases and J lost 8; bases outside the gene matches: 6. This CDR3 region has 15 residues. CDR3 amino acids: CASSPPGQPREKLFF. The CDR3 DNA sequence: TGTGCCAGCTCACCACCGGGACAGCCGAGAGAAAAACTGTTTTTT.

The V gene is TRBV6-5, the J gene TRBJ2-3; 7 bases are shared with TRBD2. Trimming took 11 bases from V and 2 from J; bases not matched to a gene: 10. Germline CDR1 MNHEY, CDR2 SVGAGI. CDR3 length equals 14 residues. The CDR3 sequence is CARAGEVNTDTQYF. The CDR3, as DNA: TGTGCCCGCGCGGGGGAGGTCAACACAGATACGCAGTATTTT.

The sample holds a few counts of this clone. Its ends do not fully match the called genes, so a read error is possible. The V and J genes are TRBV30 and TRBJ1-1, with TRBD1 matching 11 bases. The CDR3 is 11 residues long. Germline V gene lookup returns CDR1 GTSNPN and CDR2 SVGIG (reference sequence). The CDR3 sequence is CAGAGSDRGPF. Here the CDR3 DNA reads TGTGCCGGCGCGGGATCGGACAGGGGGCCGTTT.

CDR3: CASSLSSAYNEQFF. The CDR3 DNA reads as TGTGCCAGCAGCCTGAGTAGCGCCTACAATGAGCAGTTCTTC. The genes are TRBV9 and TRBJ2-1; TRBD2 might be the D (5 bases). This CDR3 spans 14 amino acids. Germline V gene lookup returns CDR1 SGDLS and CDR2 YYNGEE. The V end lost 4 bases, the J end lost 2 bases, and 10 bases lay between the germline ends.

The genes are TRBV5-8 and TRBJ1-1; no definite D call. With 0 bases removed from V and 0 bases from J, the gap between germline ends came to 6 bases. Germline-derived CDR1 and CDR2 are SGHTS and YDEGEE. The CDR3 is 14 amino acids. The CDR3 sequence: CASSLAVMNTEAFF. The CDR3 bases are TGTGCCAGCAGCTTGGCAGTCATGAACACTGAAGCTTTCTTT.

The J gene is TRBJ2-7, the V gene TRBV9; TRBD2 aligns across 9 bases. Germline V gene lookup returns CDR1 SGDLS and CDR2 YYNGEE. V trimming: 1 base; J trimming: 0 bases; junction bases outside the gene matches: 2. The CDR3 totals 15 residues. CDR3 region: CASSVLAGSSYEQYF. Written as DNA, the CDR3 is TGTGCCAGCAGCGTACTAGCGGGAAGCTCCTACGAGCAGTACTTC.

V usage is TRBV13 and J usage is TRBJ2-3; D gene uncertain. The CDR3 is made up of 14 amino acids. The germline gives CDR1 PRHDT, CDR2 FYEKMQ (reference sequence). The V end was cut by 4 bases, the J end by 0 bases, with 8 bases between. This CDR3 reads CASSSDSSTDTQYF. For the CDR3, the DNA is TGTGCCAGCAGCTCAGATTCTAGCACAGATACGCAGTATTTT.

The chain is built from TRBV11-2 and TRBJ1-5, with unresolved D. V shed 1 base and J shed 10 bases, with 14 bases lying between them. CDR1 and CDR2 from the germline V gene are SGHAT and FQNNGV. The CDR3 consists of 14 residues. The CDR3 DNA reads TGTGCCAGCAGCTTAGGTTCCGGGAACGATCCCCAGCATTTT. It translates to CASSLGSGNDPQHF. The full variable domain, rest sourced from reference TRBV11-2 and TRBJ1-5, is EAGVAQSPRYKIIEKRQSVAFWCNPISGHATLYWYQQILGQGPKLLIQFQNNGVVDDSQLPKDRFSAERLKGVDSTLKIQPAKLEDSAVYLCASSLGSGNDPQHFGDGTRLSIL.

The J gene is TRBJ1-2, the V gene TRBV5-4; TRBD1 might be the D (5 bases). This CDR3 comprises 14 residues. Deletions cut 1 base from V and 8 bases from J, with 15 bases between. Germline-derived CDR1 and CDR2 are SGHNT and YYREEE (reference sequence). The chain's CDR3 is CASSLLGPSGGYTF. The CDR3 coding sequence is TGTGCCAGCAGCTTGCTGGGGCCGTCCGGGGGCTACACCTTC.